The clone carrying this TCR beta chain showed up just once. Antigen unknown. PCR used 60 Vbeta primers and 13 Jbeta primers. Data came from immunoSEQ multiplex PCR; TCRdb stores just in-frame clones and leaves some out. The table has roughly 120,000 clones, about four fifths seen once; the top ten hold roughly 2%. This entry comes from a study of cytomegalovirus exposure and HLA in healthy donors. Study-wide results and caveats: It was only CMV serostatus that was available as immune exposure information. Researchers left out some V segments, among them TRBV6-2 and TRBV6-3, as indistinguishable. In a later analysis, TCR association rates varied by HLA locus: DRB1 most, HLA-C fewest.

The CDR3 has 14 residues. In germline, CDR1 is SQVTM, CDR2 ANQGSEA. V was clipped by 4 bases and J by 1 base; unmatched bases: 4. J is TRBJ2-3 and V is TRBV29-1; 8 positions agree with TRBD2. This TCR came from a young man in good health and CMV-seronegative. The source material was PBMCs. The CDR3 is CSVALAVRTDTQYF. CDR3 coding DNA: TGCAGCGTTGCACTAGCGGTACGCACAGATACGCAGTATTTT.